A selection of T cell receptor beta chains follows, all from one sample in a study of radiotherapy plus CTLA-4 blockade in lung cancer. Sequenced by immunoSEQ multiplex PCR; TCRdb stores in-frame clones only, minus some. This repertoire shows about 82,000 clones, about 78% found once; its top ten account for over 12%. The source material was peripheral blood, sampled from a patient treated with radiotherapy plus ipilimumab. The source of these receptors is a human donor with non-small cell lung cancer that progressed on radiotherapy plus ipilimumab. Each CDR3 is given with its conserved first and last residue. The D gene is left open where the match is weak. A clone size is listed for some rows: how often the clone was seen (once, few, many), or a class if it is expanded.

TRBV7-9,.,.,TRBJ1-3,CASSLSTSGNTIYF,TGTGCCAGCAGCTTAAGCACGTCTGGAAACACCATATATTTT
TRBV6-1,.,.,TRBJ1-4,CASSEQGGLNEKLFF,TGTGCCAGCAGTGAACAGGGCGGCCTTAATGAAAAACTGTTTTTT
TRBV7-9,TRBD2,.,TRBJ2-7,CASSWGLAGGEEQYF,TGTGCCAGCAGCTGGGGACTAGCGGGAGGAGAAGAGCAGTACTTC
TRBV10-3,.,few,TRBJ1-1,CAISEYGDTEAFF,TGTGCCATCAGTGAGTATGGGGATACTGAAGCTTTCTTT
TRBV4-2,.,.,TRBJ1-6,CASSQEQGSNSPLHF,TGTGCCAGCAGCCAAGAACAGGGCTCAAATTCACCCCTCCACTTT
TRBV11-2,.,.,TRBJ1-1,CASSLPYGGNTEAFF,TGTGCCAGCAGCCTGCCCTATGGCGGGAACACTGAAGCTTTCTTT
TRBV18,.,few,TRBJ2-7,CASSRQDAYEQYF,TGTGCCAGCTCACGGCAGGACGCCTACGAGCAGTACTTC
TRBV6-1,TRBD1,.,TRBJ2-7,CASSTPGTGDYEQYF,TGTGCCAGCAGTACCCCGGGGACAGGGGATTATGAGCAGTACTTC
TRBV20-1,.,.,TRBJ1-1,CSARDTPEAFF,TGCAGTGCTAGAGATACACCTGAAGCTTTCTTT
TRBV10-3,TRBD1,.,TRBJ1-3,CAISEQGAGSGNTIYF,TGTGCCATCAGTGAACAGGGGGCAGGATCTGGAAACACCATATATTTT
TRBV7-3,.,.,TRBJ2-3,CASSLTQGQRDTQYF,TGTGCCAGCAGCTTAACCCAAGGACAGAGAGATACGCAGTATTTT
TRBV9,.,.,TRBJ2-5,CASSVEGPGTQYF,TGTGCCAGCAGCGTAGAGGGCCCGGGGACCCAGTACTTC
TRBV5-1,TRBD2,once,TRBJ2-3,CASSPGLAVGPDTQYF,TGCGCCAGCAGCCCGGGACTAGCGGTGGGGCCAGATACGCAGTATTTT
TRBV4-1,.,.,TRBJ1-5,CASSPTSGVSNQPQHF,TGCGCCAGCAGCCCGACTTCTGGAGTTAGCAATCAGCCCCAGCATTTT
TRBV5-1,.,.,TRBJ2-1,CASSLVQVVSYNEQFF,TGCGCCAGCAGCTTGGTACAGGTCGTTAGCTACAATGAGCAGTTCTTC
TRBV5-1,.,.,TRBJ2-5,CASSHQRLETQYF,TGCGCCAGCAGCCACCAACGATTGGAGACCCAGTACTTC
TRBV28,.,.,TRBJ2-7,CASNGHNGYEQYF,TGTGCCAGCAACGGACACAACGGCTACGAGCAGTACTTC
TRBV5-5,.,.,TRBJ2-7,CASSLVGSYEQYF,TGTGCCAGCAGCTTGGTCGGCTCCTACGAGCAGTACTTC
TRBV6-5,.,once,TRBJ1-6,CASSWGPGSPLHF,TGTGCCAGCAGTTGGGGCCCAGGGTCACCCCTCCACTTT
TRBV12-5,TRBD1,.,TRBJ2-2,CASGLAGGRTGELFF,TGTGCTAGTGGTTTGGCAGGGGGAAGGACCGGGGAGCTGTTTTTT
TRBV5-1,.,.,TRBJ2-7,CASSFGQGPYEQYF,TGCGCCAGCAGCTTCGGCCAGGGACCCTACGAGCAGTACTTC
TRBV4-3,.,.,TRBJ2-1,CASSQVFGGVYNEQFF,TGCGCCAGCAGCCAGGTTTTTGGCGGGGTGTACAATGAGCAGTTCTTC
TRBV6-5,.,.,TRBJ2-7,CASSPTYRPLYEQYF,TGTGCCAGCAGCCCGACGTACAGGCCCCTATACGAGCAGTACTTC
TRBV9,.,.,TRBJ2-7,CASSVGHNEQYF,TGTGCCAGCAGCGTCGGACACAACGAGCAGTACTTC
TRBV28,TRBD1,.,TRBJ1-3,CASSYPGGRGNTIYF,TGTGCCAGCAGTTATCCAGGGGGTAGGGGAAACACCATATATTTT
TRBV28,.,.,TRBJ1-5,CASVPDSNSNQPQHF,TGTGCCAGCGTTCCGGACAGCAATAGCAATCAGCCCCAGCATTTT
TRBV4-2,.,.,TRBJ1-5,CASSQEAGNQPQHF,TGTGCCAGCAGCCAAGAGGCGGGAAATCAGCCCCAGCATTTT
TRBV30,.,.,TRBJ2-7,CAWELQGGYEQYF,TGTGCCTGGGAGTTACAGGGAGGGTACGAGCAGTACTTC
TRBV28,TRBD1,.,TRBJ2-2,CASSAGGVSTGELFF,TGTGCCAGCAGTGCAGGGGGCGTTAGCACCGGGGAGCTGTTTTTT
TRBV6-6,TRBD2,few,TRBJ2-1,CASSTSGGARNEQFF,TGTGCCAGCAGTACTAGCGGGGGGGCCCGCAATGAGCAGTTCTTC
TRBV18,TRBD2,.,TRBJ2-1,CASSRGLAGGDEQFF,TGTGCCAGCTCACGGGGACTAGCGGGAGGCGATGAGCAGTTCTTC
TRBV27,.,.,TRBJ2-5,CASRERAYQETQYF,TGTGCCAGCAGGGAGCGGGCGTACCAAGAGACCCAGTACTTC
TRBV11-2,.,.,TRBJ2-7,CASSLEGDPYEQYF,TGTGCCAGCAGCTTAGAGGGAGACCCCTACGAGCAGTACTTC
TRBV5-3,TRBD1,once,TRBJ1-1,CARSSGTAFSLNTEAFF,TGTGCCAGAAGCAGCGGGACAGCTTTCTCGTTGAACACTGAAGCTTTCTTT
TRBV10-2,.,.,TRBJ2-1,CASSEGGGRYNEQFF,TGCGCCAGCAGTGAGGGCGGGGGCCGCTACAATGAGCAGTTCTTC
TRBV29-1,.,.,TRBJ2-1,CSVTGATFTMTQFF,TGCAGCGTCACGGGGGCGACGTTTACAATGACGCAGTTCTTC
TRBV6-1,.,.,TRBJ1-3,CASTEFSGNTIYF,TGTGCCAGCACTGAATTCTCTGGAAACACCATATATTTT
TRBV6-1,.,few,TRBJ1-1,CASSEGELREAFF,TGTGCCAGCAGTGAAGGGGAGCTCCGGGAAGCTTTCTTT
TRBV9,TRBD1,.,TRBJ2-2,CASSVGTGGTGELFF,TGTGCCAGCAGCGTAGGGACAGGGGGCACCGGGGAGCTGTTTTTT
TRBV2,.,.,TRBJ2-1,CASNEILKGNEQFF,TGTGCCAGCAACGAGATCTTGAAGGGGAATGAGCAGTTCTTC
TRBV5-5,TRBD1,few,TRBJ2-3,CASSAGQVRTDTQYF,TGTGCCAGCAGCGCCGGACAGGTTCGCACAGATACGCAGTATTTT
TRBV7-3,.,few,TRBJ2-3,CASSLYGGTDTQYF,TGTGCCAGCAGCTTATACGGGGGCACAGATACGCAGTATTTT
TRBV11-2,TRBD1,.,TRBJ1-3,CASSKNTGGEGNTIYF,TGTGCCAGCAGCAAGAACACAGGGGGCGAGGGAAACACCATATATTTT
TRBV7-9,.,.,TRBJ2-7,CASSSLRAEAYF,TGTGCCAGCAGCTCACTCCGGGCCGAAGCGTACTTC
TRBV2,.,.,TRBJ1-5,CASSEVSREQPQHF,TGTGCCAGCAGTGAAGTGTCCCGGGAACAGCCCCAGCATTTT
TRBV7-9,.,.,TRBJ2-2,CASSWQGIDGELFF,TGTGCCAGCAGCTGGCAGGGAATCGACGGGGAGCTGTTTTTT
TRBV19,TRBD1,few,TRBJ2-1,CASSDGQAYNEQFF,TGTGCCAGTAGTGACGGACAGGCTTACAATGAGCAGTTCTTC
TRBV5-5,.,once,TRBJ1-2,CASSLATALYGYTF,TGTGCCAGCAGCTTGGCAACAGCTCTCTATGGCTACACCTTC
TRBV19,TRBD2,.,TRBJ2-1,CASSTLTSGRTQTTGYNEQFF,TGTGCCAGTAGTACCCTCACTAGCGGGAGGACCCAAACGACGGGCTACAATGAGCAGTTCTTC
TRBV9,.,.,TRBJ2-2,CASSVEGTELTGELFF,TGTGCCAGCAGCGTAGAGGGCACTGAATTGACCGGGGAGCTGTTTTTT
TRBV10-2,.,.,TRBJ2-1,CASGDDEQFF,TGCGCCAGCGGAGATGATGAGCAGTTCTTC
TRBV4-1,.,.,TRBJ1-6,CASSQSPGLTGSPLHF,TGCGCCAGCAGCCAGTCCCCGGGCCTAACGGGTTCACCCCTCCACTTT
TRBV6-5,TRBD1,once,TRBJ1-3,CASRIDRASGNTIYF,TGTGCCAGCAGAATTGACAGGGCTTCTGGAAACACCATATATTTT
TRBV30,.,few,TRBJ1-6,CAWSVRVNHSPLHF,TGTGCCTGGAGTGTACGGGTGAATCATTCACCCCTCCACTTT
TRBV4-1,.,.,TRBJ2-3,CASSQGPSVGDTQYF,TGCGCCAGCAGCCAGGGACCCTCCGTTGGGGATACGCAGTATTTT
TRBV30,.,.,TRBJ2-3,CAYSTGTSTDTQYF,TGTGCCTACTCGACAGGTACTAGCACAGATACGCAGTATTTT
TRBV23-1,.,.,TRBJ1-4,CASSRWGTTTNEKLFF,TGCGCCAGCAGTCGCTGGGGAACTACAACTAATGAAAAACTGTTTTTT
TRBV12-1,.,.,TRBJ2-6,CASSFPGDPYSGANVLTF,TGTGCCAGCAGCTTTCCCGGTGACCCCTACTCTGGGGCCAACGTCCTGACTTTC
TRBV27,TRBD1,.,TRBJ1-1,CASSPLQGAPSTEAFF,TGTGCCAGCAGTCCCTTACAGGGGGCACCGAGTACTGAAGCTTTCTTT
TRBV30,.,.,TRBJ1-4,CAEGRQEKLFF,TGTGCCGAAGGGCGGCAAGAAAAACTGTTTTTT